The source of this TCR beta chain is a study of cytomegalovirus exposure and HLA in healthy donors. Study observations and caveats: A later analysis linked a missense DCLRE1C variant to TCR beta V- and J-gene trimming. Overall, around 160 TCR beta chains were annotated as cytomegalovirus-associated.

The PCR used 60 Vbeta and 13 Jbeta primers. Libraries were prepared by immunoSEQ multiplex PCR; TCRdb keeps only in-frame clonotypes and omits some of them. The sample holds approximately 130,000 clones, approximately 85% seen once. The CDR3 length is 16 residues. Trimming cost V 5 bases and J 0 bases; bases outside gene matches: 7. The germline gives CDR1 LNHDA, CDR2 SQIVND (reference sequence). Remarks on this clone: The antigen remains unidentified.

The TCR comes from a woman aged 50 to 65 in good health and CMV-seropositive. The sequencing input was PBMCs. J is TRBJ2-1 and V is TRBV19; 7 bases map to TRBD2. This chain's CDR3 is CASSGLLADSYNEQFF. The CDR3, as DNA: TGTGCCAGTAGTGGACTCCTAGCGGACTCCTACAATGAGCAGTTCTTC.